Only a few counts were recorded for the clone carrying this T cell receptor (beta chain). Its antigen remains unknown. The V end lost 6 bases, the J end lost 6 bases, and 14 bases lay between the germline ends. Germline V gene sequence: CDR1 LNHDA, CDR2 SQIVND (reference sequence). The CDR3 spans 13 residues. The data were obtained in a study of cytomegalovirus exposure and HLA in healthy donors. Overall study: Of some 400 genotyped donors, about 80% grouped in the Caucasian-associated ancestry cluster. Study-level findings and limits: Data from an earlier analysis indicated that most TCR beta V segments were productive either about 87% or about 30% of the time.

The PCR was carried out with 60 Vbeta primers and 13 Jbeta primers. The protocol was immunoSEQ multiplex PCR, while the TCRdb copy is restricted to in-frame clones and leaves out a portion. The sample records 100,000 to 150,000 clones, around three quarters being singletons. The sequenced sample was PBMCs. This TCR came from a female donor in good health and CMV-seronegative. V and J are TRBV19 and TRBJ1-2; D is possibly TRBD1 (6 bases). CDR3 DNA sequence: TGTGCCAGTAGCCGGGACACGGTCGATGGCTACACCTTC. As protein: CASSRDTVDGYTF.